This T cell receptor beta chain stems from a study of cytomegalovirus exposure and HLA in healthy donors. Overall study context: Samples from HLA-typed donors yielded 65 million to 90 million unique TCRs in an early data release.

Nominally healthy donors were sampled, though unrecorded immune exposures were likely. Primers included in the PCR were 60 Vbeta and 13 Jbeta primers. Libraries were prepared by immunoSEQ multiplex PCR; TCRdb keeps only in-frame clonotypes and omits some of them. The repertoire includes about 110,000 clones, just under 75% of them detected once, and over 2.5% sits in the top ten. V was shortened by 3 bases and J by 0 bases, with 16 bases between the two germline ends. The germline gives CDR1 LNHDA, CDR2 SQIVND (reference sequence). The CDR3 loop spans 17 amino acids. On this clone: No antigen is known for it.

Regarding the study as a whole: TCR beta sequences reportedly predicted most subjects' HLA-A and HLA-B alleles accurately.

The V call is TRBV19, the J call TRBJ2-3, with D tentatively TRBD1 (6 bases). The sequenced sample was PBMCs. This TCR derives from a man over 45 in good health and CMV-seropositive. The CDR3 spells CASSIFLGGPSTDTQYF. CDR3 DNA sequence: TGTGCCAGTAGTATTTTTCTTGGGGGCCCCAGCACAGATACGCAGTATTTT. The full variable domain, its missing parts supplied by reference TRBV19 and TRBJ2-3, is DGGITQSPKYLFRKEGQNVTLSCEQNLNHDAMYWYRQDPGQGLRLIYYSQIVNDFQKGDIAEGYSVSREKKESFPLTVTSAQKNPTAFYLCASSIFLGGPSTDTQYFGPGTRLTVL.